The next 24 T cell receptor beta chains were all read from a single sample in a study of T cell responses to AZD1222 COVID-19 vaccine. The assay was immunoSEQ multiplex PCR, and TCRdb's table has in-frame clones only and misses some. The sample lists 90,000 to 150,000 clones, about 91% occurring once. Here the sequenced sample was peripheral blood, taken on day 0 of AZD1222 vaccination. The receptor set was obtained from an adult in good health.

This clone showed up just a few times. The V gene is TRBV5-1, the J gene TRBJ2-5; D remains unclear. CDR3 length: 13 amino acids. V was trimmed by 1 base and J by 5 bases, leaving 9 bases between them. Germline V gene sequence: CDR1 SGHRS, CDR2 YFSETQ. The CDR3 loop reads CASSLRPQETQYF. DNA of the CDR3: TGCGCCAGCAGCTTGAGGCCTCAGGAGACCCAGTACTTC.

V and J are TRBV5-4 and TRBJ1-2; no clear D gene. Germline V gene sequence: CDR1 SGHNT, CDR2 YYREEE (reference sequence). The V end lost 4 bases, the J end lost 4 bases, and 20 bases lay between the germline ends. CDR3 length: 16 residues. The DNA of the CDR3 is TGTGCCAGCAGCCGGAGTGGGCGTAGCCCACTCTATGGCTACACCTTC. It translates to CASSRSGRSPLYGYTF.

The chain joins TRBV5-6 to TRBJ2-7, with TRBD1 matching over 7 bases. Germline V gene sequence: CDR1 SGHDT, CDR2 YYEEEE. This CDR3 spans 18 amino acids. Trimming removed 3 bases from V and 2 bases from J; junction bases left unmatched: 17. Here the CDR3 reads CASSSQFKFTGATYEQYF. The CDR3 DNA follows: TGTGCCAGCAGCTCACAGTTTAAATTTACAGGGGCCACCTACGAGCAGTACTTC.

V usage is TRBV9 and J usage is TRBJ2-7; 12 bases line up with TRBD1. This CDR3 spans 16 amino acids. The trim removed 4 bases at V and 4 bases at J, leaving 9 bases unmatched. The germline CDR1 and CDR2 sequences are SGDLS and YYNGEE. Here the CDR3 DNA reads TGTGCCAGCAGCCCGCACACGGGACAGGGGGCTTACGAGCAGTACTTC. Amino acids: CASSPHTGQGAYEQYF.

The chain uses TRBV11-2 and TRBJ2-3; possible D gene TRBD1, 5 bases. Looked up from germline, CDR1 is SGHAT and CDR2 is FQNNGV. This CDR3 region has 15 residues. V dropped 2 bases and J dropped 2 bases, with 11 bases sitting between them. CDR3 coding DNA: TGTGCCAGCAGCTTATCCGGACACCCCACAGATACGCAGTATTTT. Its translation is CASSLSGHPTDTQYF. The full variable domain, in which reference TRBV11-2 and TRBJ2-3 provide the parts outside the CDR3, is EAGVAQSPRYKIIEKRQSVAFWCNPISGHATLYWYQQILGQGPKLLIQFQNNGVVDDSQLPKDRFSAERLKGVDSTLKIQPAKLEDSAVYLCASSLSGHPTDTQYFGPGTRLTVL.

The chain joins TRBV9 to TRBJ2-2; a weak D match, TRBD2 (6 bases). Between the trimmed V and J ends, which lost 3 bases and 4 bases, there was a span of 7 bases. CDR1 and CDR2 from the germline V gene are SGDLS and YYNGEE. The length of the CDR3 is 13 residues. CDR3 protein: CASSAGGTGELFF. CDR3 bases: TGTGCCAGCAGCGCCGGGGGCACCGGGGAGCTGTTTTTT.

The rearrangement uses TRBV28 and TRBJ1-2; possible D gene TRBD1, 5 bases. CDR1 is MDHEN and CDR2 is SYDVKM in the germline V gene. V lost 1 base and J 3 bases, leaving 18 bases between the germline ends. The CDR3 runs to 17 residues. The CDR3 spells CASSLSAGSVTYYGYTF. CDR3 DNA sequence: TGTGCCAGCAGTTTATCGGCAGGGTCCGTCACTTACTATGGCTACACCTTC.

The gene calls are TRBV20-1 and TRBJ1-2; D is undetermined. The CDR3 has 10 residues. Trimming pared 0 bases from V and 7 bases from J, leaving 3 bases between. Germline CDR1 and CDR2: DFQATT and SNEGSKA (reference sequence). CDR3 sequence (DNA): TGCAGTGCTAGAGATGGTGGCTACACCTTC. This gives the protein CSARDGGYTF.

The chain uses TRBV27 and TRBJ2-3, with 7 bases aligning to TRBD2. This CDR3 region has 17 residues. Trimming cost V 2 bases and J 1 base; bases outside gene matches: 9. CDR1 and CDR2 from the germline V gene are MNHEY and SMNVEV (reference sequence). CDR3 sequence (DNA): TGTGCCAGCAGTTTAGATTATTTGGGGGGGGGCACAGATACGCAGTATTTT. It encodes CASSLDYLGGGTDTQYF.

The chain recombines TRBV6-2 or TRBV6-3 with TRBJ1-5; no reliable D call. V lost 2 bases and J 6 bases, leaving 8 bases between the germline ends. The germline V gene encodes CDR1 MNHEY and CDR2 SVGEGT. The CDR3 runs 13 residues. CDR3 sequence: CASSYTGSQPQHF. CDR3 DNA: TGTGCCAGCAGTTACACGGGAAGTCAGCCCCAGCATTTT.

The chain employs TRBV9 and TRBJ2-5, with 9 bases identical to TRBD2. Per the germline V gene, CDR1 is SGDLS and CDR2 is YYNGEE. This CDR3 is built from 16 residues. V was clipped by 1 base and J by 5 bases; unmatched bases: 9. This CDR3 is CASSVLGGGGLETQYF. The DNA of the CDR3 is TGTGCCAGCAGCGTACTCGGCGGGGGGGGACTGGAGACCCAGTACTTC.

The chain combines TRBV6-5 with TRBJ1-4; D not resolved. V lost 10 bases to trimming and J lost 8 bases, with 20 bases between them. The V gene's germline CDR1 is MNHEY and CDR2 SVGAGI. The CDR3 spans 14 residues. The CDR3: CATIGLKVKEKLFF. The CDR3 coding sequence is TGTGCCACCATTGGACTGAAGGTCAAAGAAAAACTGTTTTTT.

This clone was found a few times. The CDR3 region is CASSRNQGIGYTF. CDR3 in DNA: TGTGCCAGCAGCCGTAACCAGGGGATTGGCTACACCTTC. The rearrangement joins TRBV12-3 or TRBV12-4 to TRBJ1-2, with D perhaps matching TRBD1 (6 bases). Trimming took 6 bases from V and 7 from J, leaving 15 bases between them. This CDR3 comprises 13 residues.

V gene TRBV12-5 combines with J gene TRBJ2-3, with D unresolved. Germline CDR1 reads LGHNT; CDR2 reads FRNRAP. The V end was cut by 3 bases, the J end by 1 base, with 8 bases between. CDR3 size: 14 residues. CDR3 region: CASGLPVGTDTQYF. The CDR3, as DNA: TGTGCTAGTGGTTTACCAGTGGGCACAGATACGCAGTATTTT. The variable domain in full, with the rest retrieved from reference TRBV12-5 and TRBJ2-3, is DARVTQTPRHKVTEMGQEVTMRCQPILGHNTVFWYRQTMMQGLELLAYFRNRAPLDDSGMPKDRFSAEMPDATLATLKIQPSEPRDSAVYFCASGLPVGTDTQYFGPGTRLTVL.

V gene TRBV4-1 combines with J gene TRBJ2-1, with D hard to call. Trimming stripped 0 bases from V and 3 bases from J, with 12 bases between. The CDR3 spans 16 residues. The germline V gene has CDR1 MGHRA and CDR2 YSYEKL. The CDR3 region has the DNA TGCGCCAGCAGCCAAGATGCGTTCGAAGGCTACAATGAGCAGTTCTTC. Translation: CASSQDAFEGYNEQFF.

The chain links TRBV9 to TRBJ1-2; 10 positions match TRBD1. This CDR3 has 16 residues. Germline CDR1 SGDLS, CDR2 YYNGEE. The J segment lost 4 bases and the V segment lost 3 bases, leaving 9 bases of the junction unmatched. CDR3 bases: TGTGCCAGCAGCGAGTGGGACAGGGGTCCTCTCTATGGCTACACCTTC. This translates into CASSEWDRGPLYGYTF.

The chain couples TRBV28 to TRBJ1-5; no clear D. Trimming removed 2 bases from V and 4 bases from J, with 9 bases in between. Germline CDR1 and CDR2: MDHEN and SYDVKM. The CDR3 loop spans 14 amino acids. The CDR3 nucleotides are TGTGCCAGCAGTTTAAACGGTCCAAATCAGCCCCAGCATTTT. Its protein product is CASSLNGPNQPQHF.

This clone was picked up one time. This chain connects TRBV6-1 to TRBJ1-6; D is uncertain. The CDR3 contains 13 residues. Trimming removed 2 bases at V and 6 bases at J, with 5 bases between. Germline CDR1 MNHNS, CDR2 SASEGT. DNA for the CDR3: TGTGCCAGCAGTGAAAAGGGTAATTCACCCCTCCACTTT. This translates into CASSEKGNSPLHF.

The rearrangement joins TRBV28 to TRBJ1-1, with unresolved D. Germline V gives CDR1 MDHEN, CDR2 SYDVKM. Trimming removed 8 bases from V and 0 bases from J, with 7 bases in between. The CDR3 totals 12 residues. DNA of the CDR3: TGTGCCAGCCTCTATATGAACACTGAAGCTTTCTTT. This translates into CASLYMNTEAFF.

This clone has only one observation. The chain links TRBV5-8 to TRBJ1-5, with D possibly being TRBD1 (5 bases). Trimming cost V 0 bases and J 7 bases, with 11 bases left between them. The germline V gene has CDR1 SGHTS and CDR2 YDEGEE. The CDR3 loop spans 14 amino acids. This CDR3 reads CASSLARVRQPQHF. CDR3 coding DNA: TGTGCCAGCAGCTTGGCCAGGGTACGGCAGCCCCAGCATTTT.

The V gene is TRBV7-9, the J gene TRBJ2-2, with D tentatively TRBD2 (5 bases). Trimming removed 3 bases from V and 0 bases from J, with 14 bases in between. The CDR3 sequence is 17 residues long. Germline CDR1 reads SEHNR; CDR2 reads FQNEAQ (reference sequence). CDR3 DNA: TGTGCCAGCAGCTTTATCTCCGGGAATACGAACACCGGGGAGCTGTTTTTT. This translates into CASSFISGNTNTGELFF.

The chain carries TRBV5-1 and TRBJ1-2, with TRBD1 identical over 7 bases. The CDR3 is 15 residues long. V trimming: 4 bases; J trimming: 4 bases; junction bases outside the gene matches: 10. The germline CDR1 and CDR2 sequences are SGHRS and YFSETQ. DNA for the CDR3: TGCGCCAGCAGCCCCGGACAGGCGAACCTCTATGGCTACACCTTC. Its translation: CASSPGQANLYGYTF.

This chain connects TRBV5-1 to TRBJ2-5; tentatively, D is TRBD1 (6 bases). There are 13 residues in the CDR3. V lost 7 bases and J 5 bases, leaving 15 bases between the germline ends. Looked up from germline, CDR1 is SGHRS and CDR2 is YFSETQ. Here the CDR3 reads CASSQGTLETQYF. CDR3 coding DNA: TGCGCCAGCTCCCAGGGGACGTTGGAGACCCAGTACTTC.

The genes are TRBV28 and TRBJ2-7; the D is unclear. The CDR3 is made up of 13 amino acids. The V gene lost 2 bases and the J gene lost 4 bases, with 9 bases spanning the gap. Germline CDR1 is MDHEN and CDR2 is SYDVKM. Written as DNA, the CDR3 is TGTGCCAGCAGTTTACGAACCCCATACGAGCAGTACTTC. Its translation: CASSLRTPYEQYF. Full variable domain (outside the CDR3, taken from reference TRBV28 and TRBJ2-7): DVKVTQSSRYLVKRTGEKVFLECVQDMDHENMFWYRQDPGLGLRLIYFSYDVKMKEKGDIPEGYSVSREKKERFSLILESASTNQTSMYLCASSLRTPYEQYFGPGTRLTVT.